The rows below give T cell receptor beta chains drawn from one sample of a study of blood T cell repertoires in COVID-19. The protocol was immunoSEQ multiplex PCR, while the TCRdb copy is restricted to in-frame clones and leaves out a portion. The table shows some 69,000 clones, with approximately 75% occurring only once. The sequencing sample was made of peripheral blood. Receptors originate from a human donor in a cohort sampled during active COVID-19. The CDR3 runs from the conserved cysteine through the conserved F or W. D genes are given only for firm matches. Clone size, where shown, is once, few, many, or a class for clones that have expanded.

CASSLGDRENTEAFF	TGCGCCAGCAGCTTGGGGGACAGGGAAAACACTGAAGCTTTCTTT	TRBJ1-1	.	TRBV5-1	TRBD1
CASSVGMITDTQYF	TGTGCCAGCAGCGTCGGGATGATCACAGATACGCAGTATTTT	TRBJ2-3	.	TRBV9	.
CAWAEEWTEAFF	TGTGCCTGGGCTGAAGAGTGGACTGAAGCTTTCTTT	TRBJ1-1	.	TRBV30	.
CASTGTGIGWGGYTF	TGTGCCAGCACCGGGACAGGGATAGGCTGGGGTGGCTACACCTTC	TRBJ1-2	once	TRBV5-6	TRBD1
CASSGTSGTSFYNEQFF	TGTGCCAGCAGTGGAACGTCCGGGACTAGCTTTTACAATGAGCAGTTCTTC	TRBJ2-1	.	TRBV6-1	TRBD2
CASSFLAAGNTIYF	.	TRBJ1-3	.	TRBV28	.
CASSFPGGSGYTF	TGTGCCAGCAGTTTCCCAGGGGGCAGTGGCTACACCTTC	TRBJ1-2	many	TRBV27	TRBD1
CASSLSGSPLHF	TGTGCCAGCAGTTTATCCGGTTCACCCCTCCACTTT	TRBJ1-6	.	TRBV12-3/TRBV12-4	.
CASSERGGVEGYTF	TGTGCCAGCAGTGAAAGAGGAGGGGTTGAAGGCTACACCTTC	TRBJ1-2	.	TRBV6-1	.
CASSGGGRETQYF	TGTGCCAGCAGTGGGGGAGGGCGAGAGACCCAGTACTTC	TRBJ2-5	.	TRBV28	TRBD2
CASSMEGALSSYEQYF	TGTGCCAGTAGTATGGAAGGGGCCCTAAGCTCCTACGAGCAGTACTTC	TRBJ2-7	.	TRBV19	.
CASSLRQVEETQYF	TGTGCCAGCAGTTTAAGACAGGTCGAAGAGACCCAGTACTTC	TRBJ2-5	.	TRBV28	.
CASSPTQGYGYTF	TGTGCCAGCAGCCCGACCCAGGGGTATGGCTACACCTTC	TRBJ1-2	few	TRBV5-5	.
CASSRYPQETQYF	TGCGCCAGCAGTCGCTACCCCCAAGAGACCCAGTACTTC	TRBJ2-5	.	TRBV23-1	.
CASSQLGGAPNEKLFF	TGTGCCAGCAGCCAATTAGGAGGGGCCCCAAATGAAAAACTGTTTTTT	TRBJ1-4	.	TRBV3-1/TRBV3-2	.
CAWRPPVFYEQYF	TGTGCCTGGAGACCCCCGGTATTCTACGAGCAGTACTTC	TRBJ2-7	.	TRBV30	.
CATSRGLNTGELFF	TGTGCCACCAGCAGGGGGCTTAACACCGGGGAGCTGTTTTTT	TRBJ2-2	.	TRBV15	.
CASKKAVSGAQPQHF	TGCGCCAGCAAGAAGGCGGTTTCCGGTGCTCAGCCCCAGCATTTT	TRBJ1-5	.	TRBV4-1	.
CATRANRDYNEQFF	TGTGCCACCAGGGCCAACAGGGACTACAATGAGCAGTTCTTC	TRBJ2-1	.	TRBV24-1	.
CASSYSIRTAEAFF	TGTGCCAGCAGTTATAGTATAAGGACAGCCGAAGCTTTCTTT	TRBJ1-1	.	TRBV6-6	.
CASSATLGTQGGELFF	TGTGCCAGCAGCGCTACTCTTGGGACACAAGGCGGGGAGCTGTTTTTT	TRBJ2-2	once	TRBV9	.
CATLPGTGVSYEQYF	TGCGCCACACTACCGGGGACGGGGGTCTCCTACGAGCAGTACTTC	TRBJ2-7	.	TRBV10-2	.
CASDVTGGHGELFF	TGTGCCAGCGATGTTACAGGGGGCCACGGGGAGCTGTTTTTT	TRBJ2-2	once	TRBV2	TRBD1
CAWSPDRVNEQFF	TGTGCCTGGAGCCCGGACAGGGTCAATGAGCAGTTCTTC	TRBJ2-1	.	TRBV30	TRBD1
CASSIQGDYGYTF	TGTGCCAGTAGCATCCAGGGTGACTATGGCTACACCTTC	TRBJ1-2	.	TRBV19	.
CAGSRVTEAFF	TGTGCCGGATCCAGGGTCACTGAAGCTTTCTTT	TRBJ1-1	.	TRBV2	.